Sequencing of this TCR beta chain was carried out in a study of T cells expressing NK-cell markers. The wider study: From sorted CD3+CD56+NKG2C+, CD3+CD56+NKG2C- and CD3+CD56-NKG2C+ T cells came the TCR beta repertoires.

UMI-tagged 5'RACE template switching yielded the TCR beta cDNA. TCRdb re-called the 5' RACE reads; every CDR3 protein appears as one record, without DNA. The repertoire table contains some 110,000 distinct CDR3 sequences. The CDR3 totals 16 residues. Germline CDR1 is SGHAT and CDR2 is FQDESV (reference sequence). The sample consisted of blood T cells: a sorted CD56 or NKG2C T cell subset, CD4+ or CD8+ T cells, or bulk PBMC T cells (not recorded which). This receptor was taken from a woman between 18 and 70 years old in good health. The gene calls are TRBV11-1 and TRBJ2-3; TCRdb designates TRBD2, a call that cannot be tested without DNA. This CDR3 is CASSGPGLRDTDTQYF. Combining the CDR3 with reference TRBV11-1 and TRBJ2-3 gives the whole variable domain EAEVAQSPRYKITEKSQAVAFWCDPISGHATLYWYRQILGQGPELLVQFQDESVVDDSQLPKDRFSAERLKGVDSTLKIQPAELGDSAMYLCASSGPGLRDTDTQYFGPGTRLTVL.